Reported below is one T cell receptor beta chain. Its specificity is not known. The CDR3 consists of 18 residues. The V and J ends lost 0 bases and 4 bases, in that order; junction bases with no gene match: 13. Germline V CDR1 and CDR2: DFQATT, SNEGSKA (reference sequence). TCRdb reprocessed the 5' RACE reads via MiXCR and lists one record per CDR3 protein. The table shows over 550,000 distinct CDR3 sequences, with 7.1% occurring only once. The source of the sample is a study of identical twins. The study, taken as a whole, reports: Whereas memory repertoires showed no such difference, abundant cord blood beta clonotypes carried fewer insertions. The same donors were not followed; conclusions instead depended on cross-sectional statistical analysis.

Healthy Caucasians provided all donations. The same data also contributed to another study, on yellow fever vaccine responses in identical twins.

The chain carries TRBV20-1 and TRBJ2-1, with 9 bases that match TRBD2. This sequence originates from a woman under 30 in good health. Sequencing used PBMCs. For the CDR3, the DNA is TGCAGTGCTAGAGATCAGGGTAGCGGGGGTGGGTTATACAATGAGCAGTTCTTC. The encoded protein is CSARDQGSGGGLYNEQFF.